This TCR beta chain emerged from a study of blood T cell repertoires in COVID-19 (dated by TCRdb to about 2020). Some background on the complete study: Samples covering the acute and convalescent phases of COVID-19 were provided by collaborators in the United States, Italy and Spain. The prospective study material was composed of cDNA or gDNA derived from T cells, B-cell-depleted T cells, or PBMCs. The dataset comprised deeply sampled blood TCRbeta repertoires from subjects exposed to, actively infected with, or recovered from COVID-19. The repertoires were released in a freely available public database intended as a resource for research on the immune response to SARS-CoV-2. Samples were obtained from the ongoing ImmuneRACE study (first 160 participants) and from about 1,300 subjects provided by 6 global collaborators. The sample metadata nearly always contained a de-identified subject ID, COVID-19 status, age in years and sex. Where available, HLA class I and class II types were obtained from metadata supplied by the sample provider rather than from assay-based typing. Study-level results and caveats: The amount of clinical and demographic metadata varied by source and participant and was provided uncurated.

The CDR3 goes from the cysteine to the phenylalanine over 13 residues. Of all the DNA, just the CDR3 is kept, 39 bases in frame from base 1. The germline ends are 11 bases apart after V is trimmed by 4 bases and J by 5 bases. Reading the germline V gene (reference sequence) gives CDR1 LGHDT and CDR2 YNNKEL. Turning to this clone: Its binding antigen is unknown. The sample holds no much larger clone one base away, and base qualities are not on file.

Each collaborating institution followed its own protocols to collect whole blood in K2EDTA tubes. For TCRbeta analysis, collaborator samples were shipped as frozen whole blood, as isolated PBMCs, or as DNA extracted from either sample type. TCRbeta CDR3 regions were amplified from genomic DNA using the immunoSEQ Assay, a bias-controlled multiplex PCR. Concerning the study's data processing: Within the assay, amplification of reference gene primers was used to estimate how many nucleated cells each sample contained. To quantify the absolute abundance of each unique TCRbeta CDR3 rearrangement, sequence reads were collapsed and filtered. For each sample, productive Simpson clonality was calculated as the square root of Simpson's diversity index across productive rearrangements. TCRdb obtained this table from immuneACCESS and retained in-frame rearrangements with V and J assigned. These tables miss some clones; where compared with another copy, unresolved V genes account for less than half of the shortfall, and the remainder is unexplained. That table furnishes V, J and clone size, whereas the DNA furnished D and trimming. Recorded for this sample are 200,000 to 250,000 clones; 80% to 90% of them occurred a single time. The ten largest clones capture 7.6% of the sample.

The specimen was peripheral blood. The TCR sequence derives from a woman aged 45-59 years with active or convalescent COVID-19. The receptor chain draws on TRBV3-1 (or the pseudogene TRBV3-2) and TRBJ2-5, with the D segment identity uncertain. The bases read TGTGCCAGCAGCCTGCGCGGTTGGGAGACCCAGTACTTC. This sequence encodes CASSLRGWETQYF.